The 11 T cell receptor beta chains presented below share a single source sample, sequenced in a study of blood T cell repertoires in COVID-19. Repertoires were generated with immunoSEQ multiplex PCR, while TCRdb's copy carries only in-frame clones and drops some. The table includes over 100,000 clones, roughly 86% detected once. The material sequenced was peripheral blood. These receptors all stem from a woman in her 70s with COVID-19, enrolled during active disease.

The rearrangement uses TRBV18 and TRBJ1-2; possibly TRBD1 for D (5 bases). Trimming shortened V by 5 bases and J by 5 bases, and 15 bases separated the two germline ends. The CDR3 has 14 amino acids. CDR1 is KGHSH and CDR2 is LQKENI in the germline V gene. CDR3 loop: CASSSPTVPYGYTF. CDR3 DNA: TGTGCCAGCTCATCCCCGACAGTTCCGTATGGCTACACCTTC. Full variable domain (outside the CDR3, taken from reference TRBV18 and TRBJ1-2): NAGVMQNPRHLVRRRGQEARLRCSPMKGHSHVYWYRQLPEEGLKFMVYLQKENIIDESGMPKERFSAEFPKEGPSILRIQQVVRGDSAAYFCASSSPTVPYGYTFGSGTRLTVV.

This clone was detected once. The V call is TRBV19, the J call TRBJ1-5; D is perhaps TRBD1 (5 bases). From germline, CDR1 is LNHDA and CDR2 SQIVND (reference sequence). The ends were cut back, 5 bases at V and 11 bases at J, with 16 bases in the middle. The CDR3 sequence is 13 residues long. CDR3 in DNA: TGTGCCAGTAGTGCACGACAGTTCTACGCCCAGCATTTT. This sequence encodes CASSARQFYAQHF.

V gene TRBV3-1 (or the pseudogene TRBV3-2) combines with J gene TRBJ2-7, with 8 bases that match TRBD1. The ends lost 1 base at V and 7 bases at J; junction bases unmatched: 6. The CDR3 loop spans 14 amino acids. Germline CDR1 is LGHDT and CDR2 is YNNKEL (reference sequence). CDR3 in DNA: TGTGCCAGCAGCCAAGCGCCAGGGGGCAGGGAGCAGTACTTC. Protein product: CASSQAPGGREQYF.

The genes are TRBV2 and TRBJ2-3; 7 bases match TRBD2. The germline V gene has CDR1 SNHLY and CDR2 FYNNEI. Trimming cost V 3 bases and J 4 bases; bases outside gene matches: 10. The CDR3 is 16 amino acids. For the CDR3, the DNA is TGTGCCAGCAGTGATATGGGAGGGGTTGATCCAGATACGCAGTATTTT. It codes for CASSDMGGVDPDTQYF.

The V and J genes are TRBV10-3 and TRBJ1-6; 8 positions match TRBD1. The junction had 2 bases not matched to a gene; V was cut back by 2 bases and J by 5 bases. CDR3 length equals 15 residues. Germline assignment: CDR1 ENHRY and CDR2 SYGVKD. CDR3 coding DNA: TGTGCCATCAGTGAGCGGACAGGGAATAATTCACCCCTCCACTTT. Amino acid sequence: CAISERTGNNSPLHF.

The CDR3 is CASRVAGGTYNEQFF. The CDR3 DNA reads as TGTGCCAGTAGGGTTGCCGGGGGAACGTACAATGAGCAGTTCTTC. This rearrangement joins TRBV19 to TRBJ2-1, with D perhaps TRBD2 (6 bases). This CDR3 contains 15 residues. Per germline, CDR1 LNHDA and CDR2 SQIVND (reference sequence). V dropped 6 bases and J dropped 4 bases, with 16 bases sitting between them. Using reference TRBV19 and TRBJ2-1 for the parts outside the CDR3, the full variable domain is DGGITQSPKYLFRKEGQNVTLSCEQNLNHDAMYWYRQDPGQGLRLIYYSQIVNDFQKGDIAEGYSVSREKKESFPLTVTSAQKNPTAFYLCASRVAGGTYNEQFFGPGTRLTVL.

CDR3 protein: CASTSLAGGGEQYF. Here the CDR3 DNA reads TGTGCCAGCACCTCGCTAGCGGGGGGGGGCGAGCAGTACTTC. J is TRBJ2-7 and V is TRBV6-5; 12 bases are a match to TRBD2. The trim removed 7 bases at V and 6 bases at J, leaving 7 bases unmatched. Germline V gene lookup returns CDR1 MNHEY and CDR2 SVGAGI. The CDR3 is 14 residues long.

The gene calls are TRBV19 and TRBJ1-2, with 8 bases aligning to TRBD1. V gave up 5 bases and J gave up 0 bases; unmatched junction bases: 14. Germline V lookup: CDR1 LNHDA, CDR2 SQIVND (reference sequence). The CDR3 totals 18 residues. The chain's CDR3 is CASSPHAGQGAANYGYTF. The CDR3, as DNA: TGTGCCAGTAGTCCACATGCGGGTCAGGGGGCAGCTAACTATGGCTACACCTTC.

The table lists this clone with many counts. The V and J genes are TRBV28 and TRBJ1-5; D gene uncertain. Trimming removed 8 bases from V and 2 bases from J, with 7 bases in between. The CDR3 length is 12 residues. Germline CDR1 MDHEN, CDR2 SYDVKM. In DNA, the CDR3 is TGTGCCAGCCGGAGGGGCAATCAGCCCCAGCATTTT. This sequence encodes CASRRGNQPQHF.

As to this clone: The junction and the germline gene differ at one end; a read error may be behind it. The CDR3 protein is CASNPPERGANYGYIF. The CDR3 coding sequence is TGTGCCTCAAACCCGCCTGAAAGGGGCGCTAACTATGGCTACATCTTC. The chain couples TRBV28 to TRBJ1-2; D may be TRBD1 (5 bases). The CDR3 is made up of 16 amino acids. The germline CDR1 and CDR2 sequences are MDHEN and SYDVKM.

The chain is built from TRBV5-4 and TRBJ2-5, with 8 bases aligning to TRBD1. Trimming cost V 4 bases and J 5 bases; bases outside gene matches: 7. Germline V gene sequence: CDR1 SGHNT, CDR2 YYREEE (reference sequence). The CDR3 length is 14 residues. The CDR3 spells CASSPRDRRETQYF. The CDR3 nucleotides read TGTGCCAGCAGCCCCCGGGACAGGAGGGAGACCCAGTACTTC. The full variable domain, with the rest looked up from reference TRBV5-4 and TRBJ2-5, is ETGVTQSPTHLIKTRGQQVTLRCSSQSGHNTVSWYQQALGQGPQFIFQYYREEENGRGNFPPRFSGLQFPNYSSELNVNALELDDSALYLCASSPRDRRETQYFGPGTRLLVL.